One T cell receptor (beta chain) is described in this entry. Its target is unknown. The read is 3 residues too short to cover the CDR3 end, so that end is filled in from the germline J gene. The data were taken from a study of T cells in women clearing cervical HPV infection. Study results and caveats: TRBV6-7 abundance was lower in cases than controls (0.11% versus 0.16%).

V shed 2 bases and J shed 1 base, with 10 bases lying between them. This CDR3 spans 14 amino acids. Germline assignment: CDR1 SGHRS and CDR2 YFSETQ. Clones were read by immunoSEQ multiplex PCR, and TCRdb kept only the in-frame ones, dropping some. The sample's table shows fewer than 50,000 clones. The sequence was collected from a woman between 18 and 69 years old with a cervical HPV16 infection that either progressed to CIN3+ or cleared (not recorded which). This rearrangement joins TRBV5-1 to TRBJ2-7; D may be TRBD1 (6 bases). Input material: blood buffy coat. This chain's CDR3 is CASSFSTGSYEQYF. The covered CDR3 bases are TGCGCCAGCAGCTTTTCGACAGGTTCCTACGAG. The variable domain in full, completed from reference TRBV5-1 and TRBJ2-7, reads KAGVTQTPRYLIKTRGQQVTLSCSPISGHRSVSWYQQTPGQGLQFLFEYFSETQRNKGNFPGRFSGRQFSNSRSEMNVSTLELGDSALYLCASSFSTGSYEQYFGPGTRLTVT.